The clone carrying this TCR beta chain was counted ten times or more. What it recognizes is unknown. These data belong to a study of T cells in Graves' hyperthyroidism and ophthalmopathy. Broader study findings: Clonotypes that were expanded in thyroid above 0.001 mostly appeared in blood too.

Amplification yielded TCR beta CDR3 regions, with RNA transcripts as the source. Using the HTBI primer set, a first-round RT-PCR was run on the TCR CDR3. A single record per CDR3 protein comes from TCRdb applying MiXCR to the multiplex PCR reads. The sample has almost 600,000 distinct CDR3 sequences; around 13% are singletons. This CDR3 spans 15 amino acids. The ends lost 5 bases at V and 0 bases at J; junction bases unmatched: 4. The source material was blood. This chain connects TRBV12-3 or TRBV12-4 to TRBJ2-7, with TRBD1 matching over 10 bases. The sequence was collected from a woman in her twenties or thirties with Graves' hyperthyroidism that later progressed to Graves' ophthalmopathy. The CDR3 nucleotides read TGTGCCAGCAGTCTGCGACAGGGGGCCTCCTACGAGCAGTACTTC. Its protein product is CASSLRQGASYEQYF.